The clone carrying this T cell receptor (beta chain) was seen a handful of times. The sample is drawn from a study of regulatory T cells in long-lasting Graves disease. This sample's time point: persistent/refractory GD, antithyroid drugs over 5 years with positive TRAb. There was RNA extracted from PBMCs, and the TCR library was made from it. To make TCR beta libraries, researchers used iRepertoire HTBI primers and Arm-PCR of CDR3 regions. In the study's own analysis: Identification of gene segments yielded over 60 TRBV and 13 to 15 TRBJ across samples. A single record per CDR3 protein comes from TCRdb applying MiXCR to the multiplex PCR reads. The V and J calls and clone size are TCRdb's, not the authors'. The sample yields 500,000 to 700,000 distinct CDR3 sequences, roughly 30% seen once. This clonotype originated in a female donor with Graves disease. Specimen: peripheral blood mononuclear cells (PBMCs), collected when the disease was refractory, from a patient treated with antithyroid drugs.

DNA for the CDR3: TGTGCCAGCAGTTATCACAAAGGGTACGAGCAGTACTTC. Its protein product is CASSYHKGYEQYF. The V call is TRBV6-5, the J call TRBJ2-7, with D uncertain. This CDR3 is built from 13 residues. Germline V gene lookup returns CDR1 MNHEY and CDR2 SVGAGI. Trimming removed 3 bases at V and 4 bases at J, with 10 bases between.